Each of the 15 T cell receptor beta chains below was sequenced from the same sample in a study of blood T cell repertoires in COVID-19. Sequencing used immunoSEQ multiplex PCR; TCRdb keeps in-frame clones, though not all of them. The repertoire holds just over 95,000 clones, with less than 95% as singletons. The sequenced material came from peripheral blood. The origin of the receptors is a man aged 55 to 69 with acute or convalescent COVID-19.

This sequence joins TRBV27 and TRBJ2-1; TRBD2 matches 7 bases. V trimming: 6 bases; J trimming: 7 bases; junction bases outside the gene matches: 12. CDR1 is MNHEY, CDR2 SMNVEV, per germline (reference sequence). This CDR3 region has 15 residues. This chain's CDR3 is CASSDRGEMANEQFF. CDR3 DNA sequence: TGTGCCAGCAGCGACCGGGGGGAAATGGCAAATGAGCAGTTCTTC.

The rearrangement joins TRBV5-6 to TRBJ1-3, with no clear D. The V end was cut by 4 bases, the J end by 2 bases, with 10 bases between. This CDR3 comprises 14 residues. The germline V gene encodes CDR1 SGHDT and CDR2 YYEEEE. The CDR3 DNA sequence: TGTGCCAGCAGCGGCAGCGGACCTGGAAACACCATATATTTT. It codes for CASSGSGPGNTIYF. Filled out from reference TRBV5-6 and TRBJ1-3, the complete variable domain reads DAGVTQSPTHLIKTRGQQVTLRCSPKSGHDTVSWYQQALGQGPQFIFQYYEEEERQRGNFPDRFSGHQFPNYSSELNVNALLLGDSALYLCASSGSGPGNTIYFGEGSWLTVV.

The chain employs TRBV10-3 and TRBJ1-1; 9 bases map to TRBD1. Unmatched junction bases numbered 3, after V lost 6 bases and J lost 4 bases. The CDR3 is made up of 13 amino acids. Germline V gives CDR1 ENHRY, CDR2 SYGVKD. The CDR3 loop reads CAISMTGGTEAFF. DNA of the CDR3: TGTGCCATCAGCATGACAGGGGGCACTGAAGCTTTCTTT.

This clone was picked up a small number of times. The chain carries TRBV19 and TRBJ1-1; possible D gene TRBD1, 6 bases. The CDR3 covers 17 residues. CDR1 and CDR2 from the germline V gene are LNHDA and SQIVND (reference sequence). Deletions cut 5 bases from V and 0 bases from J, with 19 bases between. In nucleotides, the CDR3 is TGTGCCAGTAGTCCCAAGTGGGGGCAGCTGATGAACACTGAAGCTTTCTTT. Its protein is CASSPKWGQLMNTEAFF.

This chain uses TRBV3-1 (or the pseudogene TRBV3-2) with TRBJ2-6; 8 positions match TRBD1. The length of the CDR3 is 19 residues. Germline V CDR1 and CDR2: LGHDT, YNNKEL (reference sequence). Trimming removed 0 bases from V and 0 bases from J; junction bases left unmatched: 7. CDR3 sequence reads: CASSQDRDRSPSGANVLTF. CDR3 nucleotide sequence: TGTGCCAGCAGCCAAGACCGGGACAGGTCCCCCTCTGGGGCCAACGTCCTGACTTTC.

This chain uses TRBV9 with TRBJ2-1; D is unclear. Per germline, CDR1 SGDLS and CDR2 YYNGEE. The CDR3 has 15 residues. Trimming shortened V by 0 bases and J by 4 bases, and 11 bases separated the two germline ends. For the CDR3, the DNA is TGTGCCAGCAGCGTAGAACAGAAACAGTACAATGAGCAGTTCTTC. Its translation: CASSVEQKQYNEQFF.

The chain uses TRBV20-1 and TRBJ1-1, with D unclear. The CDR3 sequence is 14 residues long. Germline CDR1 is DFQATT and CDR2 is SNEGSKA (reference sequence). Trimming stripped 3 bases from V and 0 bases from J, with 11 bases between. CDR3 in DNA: TGCAGTGCTAGTCAACATACAGTGAACACTGAAGCTTTCTTT. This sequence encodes CSASQHTVNTEAFF.

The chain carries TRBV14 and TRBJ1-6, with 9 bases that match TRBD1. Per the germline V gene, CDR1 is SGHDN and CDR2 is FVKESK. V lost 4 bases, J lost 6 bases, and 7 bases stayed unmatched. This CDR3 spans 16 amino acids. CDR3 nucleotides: TGTGCCAGCAGCCCGAGGGACAGGGAATTTAATTCACCCCTCCACTTT. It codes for CASSPRDREFNSPLHF.

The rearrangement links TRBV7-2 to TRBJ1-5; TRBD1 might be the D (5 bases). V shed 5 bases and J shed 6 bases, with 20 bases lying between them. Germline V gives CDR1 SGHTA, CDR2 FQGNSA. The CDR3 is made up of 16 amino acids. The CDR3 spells CASSPTGGGGPQPQHF. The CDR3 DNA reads TGTGCCAGCAGCCCCACCGGGGGAGGCGGTCCTCAGCCCCAGCATTTT.

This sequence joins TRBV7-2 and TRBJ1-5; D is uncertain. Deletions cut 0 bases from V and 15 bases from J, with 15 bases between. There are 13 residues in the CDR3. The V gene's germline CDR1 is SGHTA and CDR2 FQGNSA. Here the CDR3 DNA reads TGTGCCAGCAGCTTAGCCCAACGAGGGATCTTGCATTTT. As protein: CASSLAQRGILHF. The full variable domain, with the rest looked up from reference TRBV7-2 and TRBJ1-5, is GAGVSQSPSNKVTEKGKDVELRCDPISGHTALYWYRQSLGQGLEFLIYFQGNSAPDKSGLPSDRFSAERTGGSVSTLTIQRTQQEDSAVYLCASSLAQRGILHFGDGTRLSIL.

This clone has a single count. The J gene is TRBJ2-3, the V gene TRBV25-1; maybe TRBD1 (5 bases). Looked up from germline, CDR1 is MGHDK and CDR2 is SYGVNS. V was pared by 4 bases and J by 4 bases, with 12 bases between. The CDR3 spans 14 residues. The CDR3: CASSGPTRADTQYF. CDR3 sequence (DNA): TGTGCCAGCAGTGGACCCACCAGGGCAGATACGCAGTATTTT.

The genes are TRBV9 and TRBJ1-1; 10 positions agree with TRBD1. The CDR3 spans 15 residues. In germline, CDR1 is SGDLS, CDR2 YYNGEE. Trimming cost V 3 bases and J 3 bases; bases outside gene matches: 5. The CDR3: CASSGQGARDTEAFF. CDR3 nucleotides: TGTGCCAGCAGCGGACAGGGGGCGCGTGACACTGAAGCTTTCTTT.

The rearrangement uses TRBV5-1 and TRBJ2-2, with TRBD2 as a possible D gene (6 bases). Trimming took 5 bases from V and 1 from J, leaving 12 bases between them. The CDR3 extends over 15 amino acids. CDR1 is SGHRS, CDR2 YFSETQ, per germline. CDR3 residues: CASSYGTQNTGELFF. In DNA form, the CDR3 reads TGCGCCAGCAGTTACGGGACTCAGAACACCGGGGAGCTGTTTTTT.

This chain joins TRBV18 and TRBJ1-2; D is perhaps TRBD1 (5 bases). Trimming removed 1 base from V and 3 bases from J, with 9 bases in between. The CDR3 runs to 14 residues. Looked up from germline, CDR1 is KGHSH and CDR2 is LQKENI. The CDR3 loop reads CASSPQATDYGYTF. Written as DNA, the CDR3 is TGTGCCAGCTCACCACAAGCGACAGACTATGGCTACACCTTC.

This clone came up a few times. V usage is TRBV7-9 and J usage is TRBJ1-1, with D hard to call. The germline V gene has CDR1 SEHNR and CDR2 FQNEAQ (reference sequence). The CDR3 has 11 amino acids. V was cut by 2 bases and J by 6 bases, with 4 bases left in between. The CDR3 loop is CASSLIAEAFF. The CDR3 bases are TGTGCCAGCAGCTTAATCGCTGAAGCTTTCTTT. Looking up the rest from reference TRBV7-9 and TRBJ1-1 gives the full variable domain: DTGVSQNPRHKITKRGQNVTFRCDPISEHNRLYWYRQTLGQGPEFLTYFQNEAQLEKSRLLSDRFSAERPKGSFSTLEIQRTEQGDSAMYLCASSLIAEAFFGQGTRLTVV.